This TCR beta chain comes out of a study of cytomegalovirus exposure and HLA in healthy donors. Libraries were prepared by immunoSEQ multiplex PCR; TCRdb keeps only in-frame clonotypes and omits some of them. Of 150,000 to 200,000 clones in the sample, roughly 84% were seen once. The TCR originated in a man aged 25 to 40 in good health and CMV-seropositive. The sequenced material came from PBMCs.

CDR3 DNA sequence: TGTGCCATCAGCGGCAGGGGGCCCTCTGGAAACACCATATATTTT. This encodes CAISGRGPSGNTIYF. This sequence joins TRBV10-3 and TRBJ1-3, with 8 bases identical to TRBD1. V lost 6 bases, J lost 0 bases, and 4 bases stayed unmatched. The V gene's germline CDR1 is ENHRY and CDR2 SYGVKD. The CDR3 is 15 residues long.